These T cell receptor beta chains were read from a single sample in a study of response to subunit inactivated influenza vaccine. A single record per CDR3 protein comes from TCRdb applying MiXCR to the RT-PCR reads. This table has 650,000 or so distinct CDR3 sequences, around 13% appearing once. Material: PBMCs from blood, obtained 14 days before vaccination. These receptors came from a man in his forties or fifties who received an inactivated influenza vaccine. Both conserved end residues are part of each CDR3. A D gene is named only where the DNA matches it firmly. Size tells how often a clone was seen (once, few, many) or the class of an expanded clone, and some rows leave it out.

J: TRBJ1-4
length: 13
size: few
V: TRBV25-1
D: TRBD1
DNA: TGTGCCACCACCGGGACAGGGAATGAAAAACTGTTTTTT
CDR3: CATTGTGNEKLFF

J: TRBJ2-2
length: 16
size: .
V: TRBV27
D: TRBD1
DNA: TGTGCCAGCAGTCCCATCTACACAGGGGTGACCGGGGAGCTGTTTTTT
CDR3: CASSPIYTGVTGELFF

J: TRBJ2-2
length: 16
size: .
V: TRBV28
D: TRBD2
DNA: TGTGCCAGCAGTTTATACGGGACTAGCTCTAACGGGGAGCTGTTTTTT
CDR3: CASSLYGTSSNGELFF

J: TRBJ2-2
length: 16
size: .
V: TRBV4-1
D: .
DNA: TGCGCCAGCAGCCAAGCCGGGGCGGGAAACACCGGGGAGCTGTTTTTT
CDR3: CASSQAGAGNTGELFF

J: TRBJ2-3
length: 12
size: few
V: TRBV20-1
D: .
DNA: TGCAGTGCTCCACGGATCGCCGGTACGCAGTATTTT
CDR3: CSAPRIAGTQYF

J: TRBJ2-2
length: 15
size: few
V: TRBV6-2/TRBV6-3
D: TRBD1
DNA: TGTGCCAGCAAACCGGGACAGGGGATTTCCGGGGAGCTGTTTTTT
CDR3: CASKPGQGISGELFF

J: TRBJ2-7
length: 15
size: few
V: TRBV27
D: .
DNA: TGTGCCAGCAGTTTAAGTTCCTGGCCTTCCTACGAGCAGTACTTC
CDR3: CASSLSSWPSYEQYF

J: TRBJ2-7
length: 14
size: .
V: TRBV5-6
D: .
DNA: TGTGCCAGCAGCTTGGGGACTTTTCCCTACGAGCAGTACTTC
CDR3: CASSLGTFPYEQYF

J: TRBJ2-7
length: 17
size: .
V: TRBV28
D: TRBD2
DNA: TGTGCCAGCATGTTTGTCGGGCTAGCGGGAGTGCCCTACGAGCAGTACTTC
CDR3: CASMFVGLAGVPYEQYF

J: TRBJ2-1
length: 12
size: .
V: TRBV12-3/TRBV12-4
D: .
DNA: TGTGCCAGCATGGCTGTCGATAATGAGCAGTTCTTC
CDR3: CASMAVDNEQFF

J: TRBJ1-4
length: 11
size: few
V: TRBV20-1
D: .
DNA: TGCAGTGCTAGAAGACATGAAAAACTGTTTTTT
CDR3: CSARRHEKLFF

J: TRBJ2-5
length: 13
size: few
V: TRBV29-1
D: TRBD1
DNA: TGCAGCGTCCGACAGGGAAGCTCAGAGACCCAGTACTTC
CDR3: CSVRQGSSETQYF

J: TRBJ2-5
length: 14
size: many
V: TRBV5-1
D: TRBD1
DNA: TGCGCCAGCAGCCCGGGACAGGGCCAAGAGACCCAGTACTTC
CDR3: CASSPGQGQETQYF

J: TRBJ2-3
length: 15
size: many
V: TRBV12-3/TRBV12-4
D: .
DNA: TGTGCCAGCAGTTTAGACTCGCGGCACACAGATACGCAGTATTTT
CDR3: CASSLDSRHTDTQYF

J: TRBJ2-1
length: 19
size: .
V: TRBV5-1
D: .
DNA: TGCGCCAGCCGAACGACTGACGGTTTGGCTGGGTCGTATGCGGATGAGCAGTTCTTC
CDR3: CASRTTDGLAGSYADEQFF

J: TRBJ1-6
length: 16
size: .
V: TRBV10-3
D: TRBD1
DNA: TGTGCCATCAGTGAATCGGGACAGGGGTCCGGGTCACCCCTCCACTTT
CDR3: CAISESGQGSGSPLHF

J: TRBJ2-3
length: 15
size: .
V: TRBV21-1
D: .
DNA: TGTGCCAGCAATCGCCGCGGGCGTAGCACAGATACGCAGTATTTT
CDR3: CASNRRGRSTDTQYF

J: TRBJ1-1
length: 14
size: .
V: TRBV5-5
D: .
DNA: TGTGCCAGCAGCCGCCGGACATCGAACACTGAAGCTTTCTTT
CDR3: CASSRRTSNTEAFF

J: TRBJ1-2
length: 13
size: few
V: TRBV28
D: .
DNA: TGTGCCAGCACCGGTGCCGGTTCCCCTGGCTACACCTTC
CDR3: CASTGAGSPGYTF

J: TRBJ2-1
length: 13
size: .
V: TRBV20-1
D: .
DNA: TGCAGTGCCAACTCCGCAGGGACAAATGAGCAGTTCTTC
CDR3: CSANSAGTNEQFF

J: TRBJ1-1
length: 14
size: few
V: TRBV5-1
D: .
DNA: TGCGCCAGCAGCTTGGGGGGGCTTGACACTGAAGCTTTCTTT
CDR3: CASSLGGLDTEAFF

J: TRBJ1-3
length: 13
size: many
V: TRBV7-2
D: .
DNA: TGTGCCAGCAGAGTTGGCGGGGAAAACACCATATATTTT
CDR3: CASRVGGENTIYF

J: TRBJ2-1
length: 17
size: .
V: TRBV4-3
D: TRBD2
DNA: TGCGCCAGCAGCCAAGAGTCGGGACTAGTCTCCTACAATGAGCAGTTCTTC
CDR3: CASSQESGLVSYNEQFF

J: TRBJ2-7
length: 15
size: .
V: TRBV7-8
D: .
DNA: TGTGCCAGCAGCGCCTCCCCAGGGGGGCCCTACGAGCAGTACTTC
CDR3: CASSASPGGPYEQYF

J: TRBJ2-1
length: 11
size: many
V: TRBV7-9
D: .
DNA: TGTGCCAGCAGCTTGATAGATGAGCAGTTCTTC
CDR3: CASSLIDEQFF

J: TRBJ2-7
length: 14
size: few
V: TRBV7-9
D: TRBD2
DNA: TGTGCCAGCGACTCCGGGACTACTACCTACGAGCAGTACTTC
CDR3: CASDSGTTTYEQYF

J: TRBJ1-1
length: 13
size: few
V: TRBV20-1
D: .
DNA: TGCAGTGCTCTAAACCCCAGCCAGGGTGAAGCTTTCTTT
CDR3: CSALNPSQGEAFF

J: TRBJ2-5
length: 16
size: .
V: TRBV6-2/TRBV6-3
D: TRBD2
DNA: TGTGCCAGCACCCACCCGGGACTACAGTACCAAGAGACCCAGTACTTC
CDR3: CASTHPGLQYQETQYF

J: TRBJ1-5
length: 16
size: few
V: TRBV4-2
D: .
DNA: TGTGCCAGCAGCCAAGATTTTGATTCGGTAAATCAGCCCCAGCATTTT
CDR3: CASSQDFDSVNQPQHF

J: TRBJ1-5
length: 15
size: .
V: TRBV20-1
D: .
DNA: TGCAGTGCTAGACCGAGTAGTTATAGCAATCAGCCCCAGCATTTT
CDR3: CSARPSSYSNQPQHF

J: TRBJ1-1
length: 14
size: .
V: TRBV4-2
D: .
DNA: TGTGCCAGCAGCCCGATCATGGGAGGCACTGAAGCTTTCTTT
CDR3: CASSPIMGGTEAFF

J: TRBJ2-7
length: 16
size: few
V: TRBV6-2/TRBV6-3
D: .
DNA: TGTGCCAGCAGTTACCCGCCGGGACGGATCTCCTACGAGCAGTACTTC
CDR3: CASSYPPGRISYEQYF

J: TRBJ2-7
length: 13
size: .
V: TRBV20-1
D: TRBD2
DNA: TGCAGTGCTAGGTTGGGGGGGTTAGGCGAGCAGTACTTC
CDR3: CSARLGGLGEQYF

J: TRBJ2-3
length: 16
size: few
V: TRBV6-1
D: .
DNA: TGTTCCAGCAGCCATAGGGAAGGAGCACTCACAGATACGCAGTATTTT
CDR3: CSSSHREGALTDTQYF

J: TRBJ1-1
length: 15
size: few
V: TRBV4-3
D: .
DNA: TGCGCCAGCAGCCAAGATCTTGACGTGAACACTGAAGCTTTCTTT
CDR3: CASSQDLDVNTEAFF

J: TRBJ2-5
length: 17
size: .
V: TRBV7-2
D: TRBD2
DNA: TGTGCCAGCAGCTTAGGACGGACTAGCGGGGGGGTTGGTACCCAGTACTTC
CDR3: CASSLGRTSGGVGTQYF

J: TRBJ2-1
length: 15
size: few
V: TRBV15
D: TRBD2
DNA: TGTGCCACCAGCAGCACTAGCGGGGGGTACAATGAGCAGTTCTTC
CDR3: CATSSTSGGYNEQFF

J: TRBJ2-3
length: 17
size: few
V: TRBV4-2
D: TRBD2
DNA: TGTGCCAGCAGCCAAGATACTAGCGGGGGGAGCACAGATACGCAGTATTTT
CDR3: CASSQDTSGGSTDTQYF

J: TRBJ2-7
length: 15
size: few
V: TRBV20-1
D: .
DNA: TGCAGTGCTAGAGATGGGTCCAGAGGCTCCTACGAGCAGTACTTC
CDR3: CSARDGSRGSYEQYF

J: TRBJ2-2
length: 12
size: many
V: TRBV18
D: .
DNA: TGTGCCAGCAGTCCACCCACCGGGGAGCTGTTTTTT
CDR3: CASSPPTGELFF

J: TRBJ2-5
length: 13
size: many
V: TRBV28
D: .
DNA: TGTGCCAGCGGGCCCGCGATCAGGGAGACCCAGTACTTC
CDR3: CASGPAIRETQYF

J: TRBJ2-1
length: 15
size: .
V: TRBV6-2/TRBV6-3
D: .
DNA: TGTGCCAGCAGTTACGGGCCTAGCACCCACAATGAGCAGTTCTTC
CDR3: CASSYGPSTHNEQFF

J: TRBJ1-1
length: 13
size: .
V: TRBV7-2
D: TRBD1
DNA: TGTGCCAGCAGCGTGACAGGGAATACTGAAGCTTTCTTT
CDR3: CASSVTGNTEAFF

J: TRBJ2-3
length: 14
size: many
V: TRBV10-3
D: .
DNA: TGTGCCATCAGTGAAGGGCTAGCAGGCGATACGCAGTATTTT
CDR3: CAISEGLAGDTQYF

J: TRBJ2-7
length: 14
size: .
V: TRBV12-3/TRBV12-4
D: .
DNA: TGTGCCAGCAGCAAACAGGGTCGGAGGTACGAGCAGTACTTC
CDR3: CASSKQGRRYEQYF

J: TRBJ2-5
length: 15
size: .
V: TRBV7-9
D: TRBD2
DNA: TGTGCCAGCAGCAATCGTCCGGGAGGGGGAGAGACCCAGTACTTC
CDR3: CASSNRPGGGETQYF

J: TRBJ1-2
length: 16
size: few
V: TRBV6-2/TRBV6-3
D: .
DNA: TGTGCCAGCAGTTACTCTAGTACGGTGGCGTATTATGGCTACACCTTC
CDR3: CASSYSSTVAYYGYTF

J: TRBJ2-5
length: 14
size: many
V: TRBV6-1
D: TRBD1
DNA: TGTGCCAGCAGTAGACCAGGGGGCTTGGAGACCCAGTACTTC
CDR3: CASSRPGGLETQYF

J: TRBJ1-1
length: 13
size: .
V: TRBV4-2
D: .
DNA: TGTGCCAGCAGACAGCTCATGAACACTGAAGCTTTCTTT
CDR3: CASRQLMNTEAFF

J: TRBJ2-2
length: 12
size: .
V: TRBV4-2
D: .
DNA: TGTGCCAGCATCGCGGACAGCGGGGAGCTGTTTTTT
CDR3: CASIADSGELFF

J: TRBJ2-5
length: 15
size: .
V: TRBV12-3/TRBV12-4
D: .
DNA: TGTGCCAGCAGTTTACTAGGGCTTTCCCAAGAGACCCAGTACTTC
CDR3: CASSLLGLSQETQYF

J: TRBJ2-1
length: 17
size: .
V: TRBV4-3
D: .
DNA: TGCGCCAGCAGCCAAGATCTTCTCGGGGGCGAACACAATGAGCAGTTCTTC
CDR3: CASSQDLLGGEHNEQFF

J: TRBJ2-1
length: 14
size: few
V: TRBV20-1
D: TRBD2
DNA: TGCAGTGGAGGTCTAGCGGACCTATACAATGAGCAGTTCTTC
CDR3: CSGGLADLYNEQFF